The rows below give T cell receptor beta chains drawn from one sample of a study of T-cell reconstitution after alpha-beta-depleted transplantation in children. TCRdb recomputed calls from the PCR reads with MiXCR, one row per CDR3 protein. In the table there are about 200,000 distinct CDR3 sequences, about 8.4% of which are singletons. The input for sequencing was PBMCs, mostly from graft donor cells, taken 360 days after TCRalphabeta/CD19-depleted stem cell transplant. The source of these receptors is a male patient aged 2-15 years who had a stem cell transplant for acute myeloid leukemia, so the T cells may come from the graft donor. Each CDR3 is given with its conserved first and last residue. D genes are given only for firm matches. Clone size is stated in some rows and not others, as once, few, many or a class when expanded.

>TRBV12-3/TRBV12-4|-|TRBJ2-5|TRBD1
TGTGCCAGCAGAGCCGGGACAGGGCAAGAGACCCAGTACTTC
CASRAGTGQETQYF
>TRBV5-1|-|TRBJ2-1|TRBD2
TGCGCCAGCAGCTTAGCAATAGCGGGCCTGTCCTACAATGAGCAGTTCTTC
CASSLAIAGLSYNEQFF
>TRBV5-4|-|TRBJ2-7|TRBD2
TGTGCCAGCAGCACGGCCGGGGGTCGACTAGCGGGAGGCCTCTCCTACGAGCAGTACTTC
CASSTAGGRLAGGLSYEQYF
>TRBV12-3/TRBV12-4|-|TRBJ1-2|-
TGTGCCAGCAGTTTCGTAGGTGGCTACACCTTC
CASSFVGGYTF
>TRBV12-5|few|TRBJ2-1|TRBD2
TGTGCTAGTGGCCGGCGGGAGGGCAGGGATGAGCAGTTCTTC
CASGRREGRDEQFF
>TRBV4-3|many|TRBJ2-3|TRBD2
TGCGCCAGCAGCCGGGGACTAGCGGGAGCCACAGATACGCAGTATTTT
CASSRGLAGATDTQYF
>TRBV29-1|few|TRBJ1-1|-
TGCAGCGTTGCCGGTACAGTCACTGAAGCTTTCTTT
CSVAGTVTEAFF
>TRBV29-1|few|TRBJ2-3|TRBD1
TGCAGCGTCCCCGGACAGGGTGGCACAGATACGCAGTATTTT
CSVPGQGGTDTQYF
>TRBV12-3/TRBV12-4|-|TRBJ2-3|-
TGTGCCAGCACCCCGGCCCGGGGTCCTAGCACAGATACGCAGTATTTT
CASTPARGPSTDTQYF
>TRBV12-3/TRBV12-4|few|TRBJ2-7|TRBD2
TGTGCCAGCAGCCTTACTAGCGGGAGGCTGGGTGAGCAGTACTTC
CASSLTSGRLGEQYF
>TRBV21-1|few|TRBJ2-1|-
TGTGCCAGCAGCACACCATCAAAGGACAGGGCCCTCTCCTACAATGAGCAGTTCTTC
CASSTPSKDRALSYNEQFF
>TRBV2|-|TRBJ2-5|TRBD2
TGTGCCCCCAGGACTGGGCTAGCGGGTCGAGAGACCCAGTACTTC
CAPRTGLAGRETQYF
>TRBV12-3/TRBV12-4|-|TRBJ2-7|-
TGTGCCAGCAGTTTAAGACTCTCGCGGGCGTCCTACGAGCAGTACTTC
CASSLRLSRASYEQYF
>TRBV6-5|-|TRBJ1-5|-
TGTGCCAGCAGTTCGACCCGGGACAAACTCAATCAGCCCCAGCATTTT
CASSSTRDKLNQPQHF
>TRBV25-1|many|TRBJ2-1|TRBD1
TGTGCCAGCAGTGAACTGGGACAGGGCTACAATGAGCAGTTCTTC
CASSELGQGYNEQFF
>TRBV12-3/TRBV12-4|-|TRBJ2-7|-
TGTGCCAGCAGTTCCAATCCCAGGCACGAGCAGTACTTC
CASSSNPRHEQYF
>TRBV5-1|few|TRBJ2-1|-
TGCGCCAGCAGCGGGGGGACTTACAATGAGCAGTTCTTC
CASSGGTYNEQFF
>TRBV27|many|TRBJ2-1|-
TGTGCCAGCAGTTTAGTTCAGGCTAGGTTCCGCTACAATGAGCAGTTCTTC
CASSLVQARFRYNEQFF
>TRBV5-1|many|TRBJ2-2|-
TGCGCCAGCAGCTTGTGGACCGGGGAGCTGTTTTTT
CASSLWTGELFF
>TRBV4-1|few|TRBJ2-1|-
TGCGCCAGCAGCCAAGTCCTCCCGACAGGTTTCTACAATGAGCAGTTCTTC
CASSQVLPTGFYNEQFF
>TRBV5-1|few|TRBJ2-3|-
TGCGCCAGCAGCTTGGAAGGTGGGGGAGGCACAGATACGCAGTATTTT
CASSLEGGGGTDTQYF
>TRBV29-1|many|TRBJ2-3|-
TGCAGCGTTGAAGCCACAGATACGCAGTATTTT
CSVEATDTQYF
>TRBV7-9|many|TRBJ2-7|TRBD1
TGTGCCAGCAGCTTAGAAGGGGGCGGAAGGGAGCAGTACTTC
CASSLEGGGREQYF
>TRBV12-5|many|TRBJ2-2|-
TGTGCTAGTGCCCCGTCTCGACACGGGGAGCTGTTTTTT
CASAPSRHGELFF
>TRBV5-1|many|TRBJ2-1|-
TGCGCCAGCACCTCGTCTAATGAGCAGTTCTTC
CASTSSNEQFF
>TRBV5-1|-|TRBJ1-6|-
TGCGCCAGCAGCTCGGACATGGCTAATTCACCCCTCCACTTT
CASSSDMANSPLHF
>TRBV29-1|-|TRBJ2-1|TRBD2
TGCAGCGTTCCCACCCTACTAGCGGGAGGGCGGGGTTACAATGAGCAGTTCTTC
CSVPTLLAGGRGYNEQFF
>TRBV5-5|many|TRBJ2-3|-
TGTGCCAGCAGTGTGGTGTTAGATACGCAGTATTTT
CASSVVLDTQYF
>TRBV12-3/TRBV12-4|many|TRBJ2-2|-
TGTGCCAGCAGTTTGTGGGGGACCGGGGAGCTGTTTTTT
CASSLWGTGELFF
>TRBV12-3/TRBV12-4|-|TRBJ1-2|-
TGTGCCAGCAGTACCGCCAGGGGCGTTTACGGCTACACCTTC
CASSTARGVYGYTF
>TRBV25-1|few|TRBJ1-2|-
TGTGCCAGCAGTACACAGGGTCGCCGTGGCTACACCTTC
CASSTQGRRGYTF
>TRBV4-2|-|TRBJ1-2|-
TGTGCCAGCAGCCAGGAACAGGGTCCCAACTATGGCTACACCTTC
CASSQEQGPNYGYTF
>TRBV15|many|TRBJ2-5|TRBD1
TGTGCCACCAGCACCAGGGACAGGCTGTTAGAGACCCAGTACTTC
CATSTRDRLLETQYF
>TRBV7-8|-|TRBJ2-7|-
TGTGCCAGCAGCTTAGAGGGCGGGGTTAGGGGCTACGAGCAGTACTTC
CASSLEGGVRGYEQYF
>TRBV24-1|many|TRBJ2-5|TRBD2
TGTGCCACCAGTGATTCGGGACTAAGCCAAGAGACCCAGTACTTC
CATSDSGLSQETQYF
>TRBV5-1|many|TRBJ1-5|-
TGCGCCAGCAGCTTGGACACTTATCAGCCCCAGCATTTT
CASSLDTYQPQHF
>TRBV5-1|many|TRBJ2-3|TRBD2
TGCGCCAGCAGCCATGCGCCTAGCGGGGGCATTGGAACAGATACGCAGTATTTT
CASSHAPSGGIGTDTQYF
>TRBV12-3/TRBV12-4|many|TRBJ2-1|TRBD2
TGTGCCAGCAGTTTTGGTCCTAGCGGATCCTACAATGAGCAGTTCTTC
CASSFGPSGSYNEQFF
>TRBV10-3|few|TRBJ2-5|TRBD2
TGTGCCATCAGTGAGCAAACTAGCGCCGAGACCCAGTACTTC
CAISEQTSAETQYF
>TRBV29-1|few|TRBJ2-5|-
TGCAGCGTTGGGCTAGAGACCCAGTACTTC
CSVGLETQYF
>TRBV7-9|few|TRBJ2-1|TRBD2
TGTGCCAGCAGCGCACCTAGCGGCTCCTACAATGAGCAGTTCTTC
CASSAPSGSYNEQFF
>TRBV30|-|TRBJ2-1|TRBD2
TGTGCCTGGAGTGCCCCTTTAGCGGGAACCTACAATGAGCAGTTCTTC
CAWSAPLAGTYNEQFF
>TRBV10-2|-|TRBJ1-2|-
TGCGCCAGCAGTGACGGACAGCTCTATGGCTACACCTTC
CASSDGQLYGYTF
>TRBV7-2|few|TRBJ2-3|-
TGTGCCAGCAGCTTCCCCAACACAGATACGCAGTATTTT
CASSFPNTDTQYF
>TRBV12-3/TRBV12-4|many|TRBJ2-3|-
TGTGCCAGCAGTCGACGGAGCACAGATACGCAGTATTTT
CASSRRSTDTQYF
>TRBV12-3/TRBV12-4|few|TRBJ1-2|TRBD1
TGTGCCAGCAGTTTAGGACAGGGCCCGACTCTCAACTATGGCTACACCTTC
CASSLGQGPTLNYGYTF
>TRBV2|many|TRBJ2-5|TRBD2
TGTGCAACCCCGGGACTAGCGGGGGAAGAGACCCAGTACTTC
CATPGLAGEETQYF
>TRBV18|few|TRBJ2-1|-
TGTGCCAGCTCACCACTCCAGCGGAGCTCCTACAATGAGCAGTTCTTC
CASSPLQRSSYNEQFF
>TRBV6-5|-|TRBJ2-5|-
TGTGCCAGCAGTTACGACCCCCCGTGGGAGACCCAGTACTTC
CASSYDPPWETQYF
>TRBV29-1|few|TRBJ2-6|TRBD2
TGCAGCGTTCCCAAGGCTAGCGGATCCTCTGGGGCCAACGTCCTGACTTTC
CSVPKASGSSGANVLTF
>TRBV29-1|many|TRBJ2-1|-
TGCAGCGTTGAAGGGGTCGTTAGCTCCTACAATGAGCAGTTCTTC
CSVEGVVSSYNEQFF
>TRBV7-9|-|TRBJ2-1|-
TGTGCCAGCAGCTTAGCCCATTTAGTTGGGGGAAATGAGCAGTTCTTC
CASSLAHLVGGNEQFF
>TRBV29-1|many|TRBJ1-4|TRBD1
TGCAGCGTGGTGGACAGGGGACGAAATGAAAAACTGTTTTTT
CSVVDRGRNEKLFF
>TRBV7-9|-|TRBJ2-1|-
TGTGCCAGCAGCTTAGAAAGACAGCCCACCTACAATGAGCAGTTCTTC
CASSLERQPTYNEQFF
>TRBV9|many|TRBJ2-1|TRBD1
TGTGCCAGCAGCGGAGGGGGCCATGAGCAGTTCTTC
CASSGGGHEQFF